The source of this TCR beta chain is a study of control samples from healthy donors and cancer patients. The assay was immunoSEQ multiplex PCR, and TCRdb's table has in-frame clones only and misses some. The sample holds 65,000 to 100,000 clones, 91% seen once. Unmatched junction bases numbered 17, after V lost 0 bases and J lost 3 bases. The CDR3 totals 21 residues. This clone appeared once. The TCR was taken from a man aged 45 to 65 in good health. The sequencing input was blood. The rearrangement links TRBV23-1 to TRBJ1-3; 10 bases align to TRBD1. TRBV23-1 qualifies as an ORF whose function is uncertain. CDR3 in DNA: TGCGCCAGCAGTCAATCCTCCCCGGGACAGGGGCAGGTGGCGATTGGAAACACCATATATTTT. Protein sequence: CASSQSSPGQGQVAIGNTIYF.